This T cell receptor beta chain came from a study of shared clonotypes between healthy human individuals. The authors ran the assay at deep level. Ten immunoSEQ deep assay plates were used to sequence the DNA of unsorted PBMCs. Data came from immunoSEQ multiplex PCR; TCRdb stores just in-frame clones and leaves some out. Counted here are hundreds of thousands of clones, 75% to 85% occurring once; the ten biggest clones make up less than 15%. The ends lost 0 bases at V and 4 bases at J; junction bases unmatched: 1. The CDR3 is 14 residues long. Germline V CDR1 and CDR2: SGHNT, YYREEE (reference sequence).

The sequenced sample was PBMCs. The V call is TRBV5-4, the J call TRBJ2-3, with 8 bases that match TRBD1. The sequence came from a woman aged 40 to 50 in good health. Some clones in this sample may be carry-over from other donors' samples. The CDR3 sequence: CASSLVQGADTQYF. CDR3 DNA: TGTGCCAGCAGCTTGGTACAGGGGGCAGATACGCAGTATTTT.